This T cell receptor beta chain stems from a study of tumor-infiltrating lymphocytes in oesophageal squamous cell carcinoma. Each CDR3 protein gets one entry after TCRdb re-called the PCR reads with MiXCR. The data hold about 24,000 distinct CDR3 sequences, with 38% observed a single time. Per the germline V gene, CDR1 is MNHNS and CDR2 is SASEGT. The V and J ends lost 5 bases and 9 bases respectively, with 16 bases between them. The length of the CDR3 is 13 residues. This clonotype was seen many times. This rearrangement joins TRBV6-1 to TRBJ1-2; possible D gene TRBD1, 5 bases. The receptor was derived from a male donor with esophageal squamous cell carcinoma. The sequenced sample was esophageal tumor tissue. The CDR3: CASSNTGARSYTF. In DNA, the CDR3 is TGTGCCAGCAGTAATACCGGGGCAAGGAGCTACACCTTC.